A selection of T cell receptor beta chains follows, all from one sample in a study of cytotoxic CD8 clonotypes in ibrutinib-treated CLL. Here immunoSEQ multiplex PCR was the method, and the copy in TCRdb shows in-frame clones only, minus some. The table has 60,000 to 75,000 clones, about nine tenths seen once; the top ten hold 3% to 3.5%. The sample here was PBMCs, taken after 12 months of ibrutinib treatment. The receptors here all came from a human donor with chronic lymphocytic leukemia. Both conserved end residues are part of each CDR3. The order of the fields is clone size, V gene, D gene, J gene, CDR3 protein, CDR3 DNA. D genes are given only for firm matches. Size tells how often a clone was seen (once, few, many) or the class of an expanded clone, and some rows leave it out.

few	TRBV5-1	TRBD1	TRBJ1-5	CASSRTGGSAEPQHF	TGCGCCAGCAGCCGGACAGGGGGCTCAGCGGAGCCCCAGCATTTT
.	TRBV9	TRBD2	TRBJ2-1	CASSVASGTPQFF	TGTGCCAGCAGCGTAGCCAGCGGGACCCCCCAGTTCTTC
.	TRBV19	.	TRBJ1-6	CASRETGLGYNSPLHF	TGTGCCAGTAGGGAAACAGGCCTAGGCTATAATTCACCCCTCCACTTT
.	TRBV7-6	.	TRBJ1-1	CASSVQGPGDTEAFF	TGTGCCAGCAGCGTCCAGGGTCCTGGGGACACTGAAGCTTTCTTT
.	TRBV28	.	TRBJ1-4	CASRGSTNEKLFF	TGTGCCAGCCGGGGCTCAACTAATGAAAAACTGTTTTTT
.	TRBV29-1	.	TRBJ2-1	CSVEPTEAYNEQFF	TGCAGCGTTGAGCCGACAGAAGCCTACAATGAGCAGTTCTTC
.	TRBV7-9	TRBD2	TRBJ2-7	CASLVGSGASEQYF	TGTGCCAGCCTGGTGGGTAGCGGGGCCTCCGAGCAGTACTTC
.	TRBV15	.	TRBJ1-2	CATSNAGTNYGYTF	TGTGCCACCAGCAACGCCGGTACTAACTATGGCTACACCTTC
.	TRBV19	.	TRBJ2-5	CASSPRQFQETQYF	TGTGCCAGTAGTCCCCGACAGTTCCAAGAGACCCAGTACTTC
.	TRBV15	TRBD1	TRBJ2-7	CATSRAGQDSYEQYF	TGTGCCACCAGCAGAGCGGGACAGGACTCCTACGAGCAGTACTTC
.	TRBV5-4	TRBD1	TRBJ1-2	CASSLAGQGAFGGYTF	TGTGCCAGCAGCTTGGCAGGACAGGGGGCGTTTGGCGGCTACACCTTC
.	TRBV30	TRBD2	TRBJ2-3	CAWGGKTSGIPPTDTQYF	TGTGCCTGGGGGGGAAAGACTAGCGGGATCCCCCCGACAGATACGCAGTATTTT
.	TRBV15	.	TRBJ2-7	CATSRDRVAGSSYEQYF	TGTGCCACCAGCAGAGATAGGGTGGCGGGAAGCTCCTACGAGCAGTACTTC
.	TRBV6-5	TRBD2	TRBJ2-1	CASSFLAGGGDEQFF	TGTGCCAGCAGCTTTCTAGCGGGTGGCGGAGATGAGCAGTTCTTC
.	TRBV6-1	TRBD2	TRBJ2-7	CASSEVSGRIREQYF	TGTGCCAGCAGTGAGGTCAGCGGGAGAATTAGAGAGCAGTACTTC
.	TRBV5-8	TRBD1	TRBJ1-5	CASSGTGGGRPQHF	TGTGCCAGCAGCGGGACAGGTGGAGGTAGGCCCCAGCATTTT
.	TRBV28	.	TRBJ2-3	CASRMTGSGDTQYF	TGTGCCAGCAGAATGACAGGTTCAGGGGATACGCAGTATTTT
.	TRBV4-3	TRBD2	TRBJ2-1	CASSPTGLAGKAANEQFF	TGCGCCAGCAGCCCGACTGGGCTAGCGGGAAAAGCAGCAAATGAGCAGTTCTTC
.	TRBV30	TRBD2	TRBJ2-2	CAWTRDYPPTGELFF	TGTGCCTGGACCCGGGACTACCCTCCCACCGGGGAGCTGTTTTTT
.	TRBV4-2	TRBD2	TRBJ2-3	CASSQDPPGSGSTDTQYF	TGTGCCAGCAGCCAAGATCCCCCTGGTAGCGGGAGCACAGATACGCAGTATTTT
.	TRBV16	TRBD1	TRBJ1-2	CASSQSRQGTNYGYTF	TGTGCCAGCAGCCAATCCCGACAGGGGACTAACTATGGCTACACCTTC
few	TRBV28	TRBD1	TRBJ1-2	CASVTGGRDGYTF	TGTGCCAGCGTGACAGGGGGACGGGATGGCTACACCTTC
.	TRBV7-9	.	TRBJ2-1	CASRESGQYNEQFF	TGTGCCAGCAGGGAATCAGGACAGTACAATGAGCAGTTCTTC
.	TRBV7-8	TRBD1	TRBJ1-2	CASSHGQGLRGYTF	TGTGCCAGCAGCCACGGACAGGGTCTACGGGGCTACACCTTC
.	TRBV4-2	TRBD2	TRBJ2-1	CASSQEGGRAFYEQFF	TGTGCCAGCAGCCAAGAGGGCGGGAGGGCCTTTTATGAGCAGTTCTTC
.	TRBV12-5	.	TRBJ2-5	CASGFSQGRGETQYF	TGTGCTAGTGGTTTCAGCCAGGGGCGCGGAGAGACCCAGTACTTC
.	TRBV12-1	.	TRBJ2-1	CASSCDAYNEQFF	TGTGCCAGCAGCTGTGACGCTTACAATGAGCAGTTCTTC